This T cell receptor beta chain originates from a study of blood T cell repertoires in COVID-19. Study summary: Whether acute or convalescent, the COVID-19 samples came from the United States, Italy and Spain. Sources were T cells, B-cell-depleted T cells, or PBMCs; the material itself was cDNA or gDNA.

Per the original data handling: Quantification of nucleated cells was approximated via reference gene primer amplification. Here immunoSEQ multiplex PCR was the method, and the copy in TCRdb shows in-frame clones only, minus some. V and J calls and clone size are as listed in that table; D and trimming were resolved from the DNA. The data show more than 250,000 clones, 70% to 90% seen once. This CDR3 spans 16 amino acids. The V and J ends lost 3 bases and 4 bases, in that order; junction bases with no gene match: 4. Germline V gene lookup returns CDR1 LGHDT and CDR2 YNNKEL (reference sequence). The rearrangement uses TRBV3-1 (or the pseudogene TRBV3-2) and TRBJ2-5, with 14 bases identical to TRBD2. Sequencing input: peripheral blood. The sequence came from a man aged 45-65 years with active or convalescent COVID-19. CDR3 protein: CASSQRTSGRSETQYF. DNA of the CDR3: TGTGCCAGCAGCCAGCGGACTAGCGGGAGGTCAGAGACCCAGTACTTC.